This TCR beta chain emerged from a study of shared clonotypes between healthy human individuals. For the study at large: Samples came from a couple of female and three male donors aged 18 to 49.

CD45RA+ naive and CD45RA-negative memory subsets were separated from CD4+ cells. Clones were read by immunoSEQ multiplex PCR, and TCRdb kept only the in-frame ones, dropping some. The repertoire holds around 2,000,000 clones, with about 95% as singletons. V dropped 0 bases and J dropped 0 bases, with 11 bases sitting between them. This CDR3 region has 16 residues. The germline V gene has CDR1 SGHRS and CDR2 YFSETQ. This sequence originates from a man aged 18 to 35 in good health. What was sequenced was naive CD4+ T cells sorted from blood. Described subset: CD45RA+ positively selected. The chain couples TRBV5-1 to TRBJ2-3; the D gene is possibly TRBD1 (5 bases). CDR3 amino acids: CASSLVGRTSTDTQYF. The CDR3 nucleotides are TGCGCCAGCAGCTTGGTGGGCCGGACAAGCACAGATACGCAGTATTTT.